This TCR beta chain comes out of a study of PD-L1 blockade in urothelial cancer. Whole-study context: The authors examined blood 3 weeks (second dose) and 6 weeks after treatment start. General study points: Pretreatment TCR clonality in blood, when below the median, was predictive of better survival.

Synthetic TCR analog templates were spiked into all PCRs individually. The data were produced by immunoSEQ multiplex PCR, yet TCRdb's version contains in-frame clones alone and is incomplete. The data contain more than 45,000 clones, around 86% of them singletons. Time point: pretreatment peripheral blood. Comments on this clone: The antigen is undetermined.

The sequencing used PBMCs, collected around atezolizumab (anti-PD-L1) treatment. The receptor was derived from a man between 45 and 60 years old with urothelial cancer.

As DNA, the CDR3 is TGTGCCAGTAGTAAAACTAGTCCTCTAAAGCCGGGGACCCAGTACTTC. Translation gives CASSKTSPLKPGTQYF. The chain has TRBV19 and TRBJ2-5, with D possibly being TRBD2 (5 bases). V lost 4 bases and J lost 7, with 22 bases in between. CDR3 size: 16 residues. In germline, CDR1 is LNHDA, CDR2 SQIVND (reference sequence).